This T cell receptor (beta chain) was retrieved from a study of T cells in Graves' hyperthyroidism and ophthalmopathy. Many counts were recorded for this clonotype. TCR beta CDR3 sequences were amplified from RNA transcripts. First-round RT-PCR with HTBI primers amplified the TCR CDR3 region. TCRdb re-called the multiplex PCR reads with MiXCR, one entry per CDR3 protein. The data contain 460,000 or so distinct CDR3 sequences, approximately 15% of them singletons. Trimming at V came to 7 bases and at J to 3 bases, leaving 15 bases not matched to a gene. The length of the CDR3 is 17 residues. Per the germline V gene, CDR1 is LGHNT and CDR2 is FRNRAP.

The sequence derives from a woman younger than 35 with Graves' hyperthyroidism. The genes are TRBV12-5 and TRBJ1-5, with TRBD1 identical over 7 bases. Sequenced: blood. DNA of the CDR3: TGTGCTAGTGCCAGGGACAGTCCGACCAACCTCAATCAGCCCCAGCATTTT. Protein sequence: CASARDSPTNLNQPQHF.